This T cell receptor beta chain was identified in a study of prognosis after radiotherapy for stage I lung cancer listed by TCRdb under 2021. Context from the whole study: Between early 2018 and 2019, 15 to 20 stage I NSCLC patients were enrolled in Nanjing, China. For each of the 20 or so patients, one blood sample was taken before SBRT and one after, so the study sequenced approximately 38 samples in total. SBRT was delivered in 3 to 5 fractions with a biologically effective dose of at least 100 Gy, and image-guided IMRT or VMAT was used for delivery. The cohort comprised under 15 men and more than 5 women with a median age of about 70 years, ranging from about 53 to 90 years. In every patient, SBRT was given without any concurrent therapy. Tumor histology was squamous cell carcinoma in six or seven patients and adenocarcinoma in twelve. Newly diagnosed primary stage I lung tumors occurred in around 13 patients, and oligometastatic NSCLC after surgical resection of the primary tumor occurred in about 5. Every patient was deemed medically inoperable, around twelve because of comorbidities and 7 because they refused surgery. About 20% of the 19 patients developed distant metastases after SBRT, at a median of approximately 7 months; the other 15 showed no significant progression. This study profiled peripheral blood TCR beta repertoires from stage I NSCLC patients before and after stereotactic body radiotherapy and linked the repertoires to distant failure. The full study reports these points: Whether the expanded TCR clones were tumor-specific was not determined. All reported P values were unadjusted for multiple comparisons. Post-SBRT Shannon entropy and its change from baseline were lower in patients who developed distant metastases; baseline Shannon entropy was not associated with metastases. The study was limited by the small cohort and short follow-up, and independent validation of the study findings is required. Unique TCR clone counts fell after SBRT (median around 9,800 before versus approximately 6,300 after; Wilcoxon paired P=0.011). TRBV and TRBJ usage frequencies reportedly differed by metastasis status, in two V genes at baseline and in fewer than ten V and two J genes after SBRT.

The table lists this clonotype with many counts. Which antigen it targets is not known. The input lacks base qualities; no much larger clone sits a single base away. Two rounds of multiplex PCR were used to amplify the TCR beta CDR3 region from genomic DNA. In the first round of PCR, primers specific to each TRBV and TRBJ gene were used, and the primer sequences are filed in Chinese patent CN105087789A. Universal primers were used in the second round of PCR. The Roche High Pure PCR Template Preparation Kit was used to extract genomic DNA from frozen PBMCs. An Illumina HiSeq 3000 was used to sequence the libraries paired-end with 151 bp reads. In the source study's methods: CutAdapt was used to remove raw reads lacking the multiplex PCR primer sequences. Using PEAR, the high-quality paired reads were merged into contigs. By alignment to reference sequences, MiXCR assigned TRB V, D and J gene segments to each contig. CDR3 sequences were clustered by base quality and sequence similarity to remove sequencing errors. Shannon entropy normalized by the natural log of productive TCR sequence number was used as the measure of diversity. Clonality was defined as one minus Shannon entropy divided by the natural log of the number of unique clonotypes. The Youden index of ROC curves was used to select progression-free survival cut-offs for repertoire metrics, and analyses were performed in R 3.5.3. The public reads were quality trimmed at Q25 with fastp and then assembled into clones with MiXCR by TCRdb, keeping productive beta chains. Entries are consolidated by CDR3 protein sequence, retaining the most common genes and DNA. The V and J calls were not made by the authors but by TCRdb's processing. This sample lists about 34,000 distinct CDR3 sequences; nearly 35% were detected once. Of the sample, 16% is held by the ten largest clones.

All patients had node-negative disease on CT and PET/CT, and none had a history of other malignancies or had previously received chemotherapy or radiotherapy. Around 5.5 milliliters of peripheral venous blood were drawn into EDTA tubes at each of two time points. Ficoll-Paque Plus density-gradient centrifugation was used to isolate PBMCs. Immediately after collection, samples were stored at -80 degrees C until analysis. The CDR3, from cysteine to phenylalanine, totals 13 residues. This entry keeps only the CDR3 DNA: 39 bases, framed from base 1. From the germline V gene (reference sequence), CDR1 is LNHDA and CDR2 is SQIVND. Trimming at the junction amounts to 3 bases on V and 2 bases on J, and the germline ends lie 7 bases apart.

The sample was PBMCs, taken before or after stereotactic body radiation therapy (not recorded which). The chain is assembled from TRBV19 and TRBJ2-5; the D gene cannot be named for sure. The origin of this receptor is a donor over 45 with non-small cell lung cancer. The nucleotide sequence is given as TGTGCCAGTAGTATGTTTGGGCAAGAGACCCAGTACTTC. This yields the protein CASSMFGQETQYF.